This TCR beta chain was sequenced during a study of immune cell composition in non-small cell lung cancer. General observations from the study: Adenocarcinomas with higher top tumour-associated clone frequency had more reactive TILs.

There are 16 residues in the CDR3. V dropped 7 bases and J dropped 1; count of bases not matched to a gene: 7. Germline V CDR1 and CDR2: SNHLY, FYNNEI. In the case of this clone: Its antigen is unidentified.

Normal lung was taken at the farthest possible site, at least 3 cm from tumour. TCRdb's copy holds only in-frame clones and misses some; the assay was immunoSEQ multiplex PCR. Of 2,800 or so clones in the sample, about 74% are singletons; the top ten hold 16%. The rearrangement uses TRBV2 and TRBJ2-6; 7 bases map to TRBD2. The receptor's source is a human donor with non-small cell lung cancer. The specimen was non-adjacent lung tissue. This CDR3 reads CASTWEGRSGANVLTF. CDR3 nucleotides: TGTGCCAGCACCTGGGAGGGAAGATCTGGGGCCAACGTCCTGACTTTC.